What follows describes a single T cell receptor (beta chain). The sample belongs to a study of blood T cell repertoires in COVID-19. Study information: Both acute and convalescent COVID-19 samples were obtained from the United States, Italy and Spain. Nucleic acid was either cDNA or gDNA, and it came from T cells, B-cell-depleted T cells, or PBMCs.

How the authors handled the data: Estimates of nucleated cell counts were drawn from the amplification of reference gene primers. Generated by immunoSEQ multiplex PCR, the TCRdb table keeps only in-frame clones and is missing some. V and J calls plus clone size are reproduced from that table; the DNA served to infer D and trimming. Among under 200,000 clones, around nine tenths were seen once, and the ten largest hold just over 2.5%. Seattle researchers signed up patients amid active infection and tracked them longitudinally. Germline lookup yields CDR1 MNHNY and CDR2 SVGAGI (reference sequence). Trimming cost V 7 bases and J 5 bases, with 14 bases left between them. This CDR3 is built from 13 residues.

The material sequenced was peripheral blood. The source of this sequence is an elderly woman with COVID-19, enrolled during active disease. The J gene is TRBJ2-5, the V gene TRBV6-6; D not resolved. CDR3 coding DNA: TGTGCCAGCATAGGAGACGCCATGGAGACCCAGTACTTC. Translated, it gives CASIGDAMETQYF.